This passage covers 15 T cell receptor beta chains from one sample sequenced in a study of blood T cell repertoires in COVID-19. Produced via immunoSEQ multiplex PCR; TCRdb's table is partial and in-frame only. The sample gives roughly 89,000 clones, roughly 78% of which show up once; about a tenth is in the top ten. The specimen was peripheral blood. These receptors were obtained from a woman in her seventies with acute or convalescent COVID-19.

This chain links TRBV6-5 with TRBJ2-7; TRBD1 aligns across 9 bases. Trimming cost V 6 bases and J 3 bases; bases outside gene matches: 6. CDR3 size: 14 residues. Germline V gene sequence: CDR1 MNHEY, CDR2 SVGAGI. CDR3 DNA: TGTGCCAGCAGCTGGGACAGGGAAGGCTACGAGCAGTACTTC. This encodes CASSWDREGYEQYF.

J is TRBJ2-1 and V is TRBV9; no definite D call. The CDR3 covers 14 residues. With 0 bases removed from V and 5 bases from J, the gap between germline ends came to 9 bases. Germline V gene sequence: CDR1 SGDLS, CDR2 YYNGEE. CDR3 DNA sequence: TGTGCCAGCAGCGTAGACCCCCAGGACAATGAGCAGTTCTTC. Translation gives CASSVDPQDNEQFF.

This clone occurred a few times. This chain connects TRBV18 to TRBJ2-1; 8 nucleotides agree with TRBD2. The CDR3 totals 15 residues. Germline lookup yields CDR1 KGHSH and CDR2 LQKENI. Unmatched junction bases numbered 7, after V lost 4 bases and J lost 5 bases. The CDR3 here is CASSRDSGAHNEQFF. The CDR3 DNA reads TGTGCCAGCTCACGGGATAGCGGGGCTCACAATGAGCAGTTCTTC.

The gene calls are TRBV5-4 and TRBJ2-3; TRBD1 agrees at 7 bases. This CDR3 is 14 amino acids long. Unmatched junction bases numbered 1, after V lost 0 bases and J lost 3 bases. Looked up from germline, CDR1 is SGHNT and CDR2 is YYREEE (reference sequence). In nucleotides, the CDR3 is TGTGCCAGCAGCTTGGACAGGGGAACAGATACGCAGTATTTT. This gives the protein CASSLDRGTDTQYF.

V is TRBV2 and J is TRBJ1-1; D is undetermined. V was shortened by 5 bases and J by 1 base, with 11 bases between the two germline ends. This CDR3 region has 14 residues. Germline lookup yields CDR1 SNHLY and CDR2 FYNNEI. Written as DNA, the CDR3 is TGTGCCAGCAGTAGAATAACAGCGAACACTGAAGCTTTCTTT. It encodes CASSRITANTEAFF.

This clone has only one observation. The CDR3 loop is CASSRLQGFQETQYF. CDR3 coding DNA: TGTGCCAGCAGCCGCCTTCAGGGGTTCCAGGAGACCCAGTACTTC. The chain combines TRBV6-5 with TRBJ2-5; D might be TRBD1 (6 bases). This CDR3 is built from 15 residues. Trimming left V 6 bases short and J 5 bases short, with 19 bases between. Per germline, CDR1 MNHEY and CDR2 SVGAGI.

This clone occurred a few times. This chain joins TRBV15 and TRBJ2-7; 9 nucleotides line up with TRBD1. This CDR3 is 15 amino acids long. Per germline, CDR1 LNHNV and CDR2 YYDKDF (reference sequence). After removal of 1 base from V and 8 bases from J, the junction contained 9 bases not matched to a gene. Here the CDR3 reads CATSRAGQGRSQQYF. DNA for the CDR3: TGTGCCACCAGCAGAGCGGGACAGGGTCGCAGTCAGCAGTACTTC.

The V gene is TRBV19, the J gene TRBJ1-6; D unresolved. V gave up 4 bases and J gave up 6 bases, with 10 bases separating them. Germline CDR1 is LNHDA and CDR2 is SQIVND (reference sequence). This CDR3 has 14 residues. The CDR3 sequence is CASSTRVPNSPLHF. The CDR3 DNA reads as TGTGCCAGTAGTACCCGGGTCCCTAATTCACCCCTCCACTTT.

The chain recombines TRBV10-1 with TRBJ2-4; TRBD2 is a possible D gene (5 bases). Trimming pared 4 bases from V and 0 bases from J, leaving 13 bases between. The length of the CDR3 is 16 residues. Germline-derived CDR1 and CDR2 are WNHNN and SYGVQD (reference sequence). CDR3 sequence: CASSVIARIAKNIQYF. The CDR3 DNA sequence: TGCGCCAGCAGTGTAATAGCGCGAATAGCCAAAAACATTCAGTACTTC.

The chain combines TRBV18 with TRBJ2-2; D possibly corresponds to TRBD1 (6 bases). Germline assignment: CDR1 KGHSH and CDR2 LQKENI. The V and J ends lost 0 bases and 4 bases respectively, with 12 bases between them. The CDR3 totals 16 residues. The CDR3, as DNA: TGTGCCAGCTCACCACCGGGGGCGCAGCCCACCGGGGAGCTGTTTTTT. Translation: CASSPPGAQPTGELFF. The full variable domain, its missing parts supplied by reference TRBV18 and TRBJ2-2, is NAGVMQNPRHLVRRRGQEARLRCSPMKGHSHVYWYRQLPEEGLKFMVYLQKENIIDESGMPKERFSAEFPKEGPSILRIQQVVRGDSAAYFCASSPPGAQPTGELFFGEGSRLTVL.

The chain combines TRBV10-3 with TRBJ2-7, with 14 bases matching TRBD2. V lost 7 bases and J lost 5; bases outside the gene matches: 4. The length of the CDR3 is 14 residues. Germline V gene lookup returns CDR1 ENHRY and CDR2 SYGVKD. The CDR3 here is CAITRGLAGDEQYF. The DNA of the CDR3 is TGTGCCATCACCCGGGGACTAGCGGGGGACGAGCAGTACTTC.

The chain employs TRBV5-1 and TRBJ2-7, with 7 bases that match TRBD2. This CDR3 is built from 15 residues. Trimming took 3 bases from V and 2 from J; bases not matched to a gene: 8. Germline loops: CDR1 SGHRS, CDR2 YFSETQ. Written as DNA, the CDR3 is TGCGCCAGCAGCTCTACAAGCGGGATTGCCTACGAGCAGTACTTC. It is translated as CASSSTSGIAYEQYF.

This clone appeared a single time. Other DNA sequences in the sample encode the same CDR3. CDR3 sequence (DNA): TGTGCCAGCAGCCCTCTAGCGGGTGAGCAGTTCTTC. It translates to CASSPLAGEQFF. J is TRBJ2-1 and V is TRBV3-1 (or the pseudogene TRBV3-2); TRBD2 matches 8 bases. The CDR3 totals 12 residues. Germline V CDR1 and CDR2: LGHDT, YNNKEL (reference sequence). V shed 4 bases and J 9 bases; nucleotides not matched to a gene: 2.

The V call is TRBV4-3, the J call TRBJ2-3, with TRBD2 matching over 11 bases. The V gene end was trimmed by 1 base and the J gene end by 4 bases; junction bases not matched to a gene: 10. Germline V CDR1 and CDR2: LGHNA, YSLEER. The CDR3 runs to 18 residues. The CDR3 protein is CASSQAGVAGGPADTQYF. Written as DNA, the CDR3 is TGCGCCAGCAGCCAAGCGGGGGTAGCGGGGGGGCCCGCAGATACGCAGTATTTT.

This clone was recorded only once. The chain carries TRBV10-1 and TRBJ2-3, with TRBD1 as a possible D gene (5 bases). V lost 11 bases and J 3 bases, leaving 21 bases between the germline ends. In germline, CDR1 is WNHNN, CDR2 SYGVQD (reference sequence). The CDR3 consists of 15 residues. The CDR3 spells CAGYQGVVGTDTQYF. The CDR3 coding sequence is TGCGCCGGCTATCAAGGGGTGGTGGGGACAGATACGCAGTATTTT.